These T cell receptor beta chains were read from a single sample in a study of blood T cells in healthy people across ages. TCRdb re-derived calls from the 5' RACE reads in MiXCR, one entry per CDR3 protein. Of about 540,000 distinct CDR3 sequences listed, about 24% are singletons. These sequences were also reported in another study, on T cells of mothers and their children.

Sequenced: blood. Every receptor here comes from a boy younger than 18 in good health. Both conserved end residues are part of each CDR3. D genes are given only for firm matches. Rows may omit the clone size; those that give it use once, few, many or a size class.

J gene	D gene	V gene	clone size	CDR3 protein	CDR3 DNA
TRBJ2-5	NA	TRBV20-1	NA	CSASGGTLQETQYF	TGCAGTGCTAGCGGGGGAACTCTCCAAGAGACCCAGTACTTC
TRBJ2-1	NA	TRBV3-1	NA	CASRERLFDEQFF	TGTGCCAGCAGGGAACGGTTGTTCGATGAGCAGTTCTTC
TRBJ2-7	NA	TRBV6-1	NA	CASKFFSDQSSYEQYF	TGTGCCAGCAAATTCTTTAGCGACCAAAGCTCCTACGAGCAGTACTTC
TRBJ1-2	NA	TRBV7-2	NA	CASSAKLRGGNGYTF	TGTGCCAGCAGCGCCAAGTTAAGGGGGGGGAATGGCTACACCTTC
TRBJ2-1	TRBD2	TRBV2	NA	CASILGLAGGGQFF	TGTGCCAGCATTCTGGGACTAGCGGGAGGGGGGCAGTTCTTC
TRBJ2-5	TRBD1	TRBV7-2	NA	CASSPQGAAQYF	TGTGCCAGCAGCCCCCAGGGGGCGGCCCAGTACTTC
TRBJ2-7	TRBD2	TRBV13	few	CASSPGGLAGAYEQYF	TGTGCCAGCAGCCCCGGGGGACTAGCGGGAGCCTACGAGCAGTACTTC
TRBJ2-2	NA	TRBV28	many	CASSTDTNTGELFF	TGTGCCAGCAGTACGGACACTAACACCGGGGAGCTGTTTTTT
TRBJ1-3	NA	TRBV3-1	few	CASSPTVASGNTIYF	TGTGCCAGCAGTCCTACAGTGGCCTCTGGAAACACCATATATTTT
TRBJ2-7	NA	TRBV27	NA	CATSPRTPGWYF	TGTGCCACTTCTCCAAGGACCCCAGGGTGGTACTTC
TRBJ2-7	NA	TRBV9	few	CASSVAGRGNEQYF	TGTGCCAGCAGCGTAGCCGGCAGGGGCAACGAGCAGTACTTC
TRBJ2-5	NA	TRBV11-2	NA	CASSPTGLQVLEQYF	TGTGCCAGCAGCCCTACGGGGCTGCAGGTTTTAGAGCAGTACTTC
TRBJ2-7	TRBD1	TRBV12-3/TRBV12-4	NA	CASSTGQGISYEQYF	TGTGCCAGCAGTACCGGACAGGGGATCTCCTACGAGCAGTACTTC
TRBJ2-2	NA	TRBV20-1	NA	CSARRGANTGELFF	TGCAGTGCTAGGCGCGGGGCGAACACCGGGGAGCTGTTTTTT
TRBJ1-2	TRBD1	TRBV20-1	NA	CSARSTGVDYGYTF	TGCAGTGCTAGGTCGACAGGGGTCGACTATGGCTACACCTTC
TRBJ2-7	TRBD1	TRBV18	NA	CASSPFMTGGEQYF	TGTGCCAGCTCACCATTCATGACAGGGGGCGAGCAGTACTTC
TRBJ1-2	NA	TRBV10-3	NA	CAISSDIRGYTF	TGTGCCATCAGTTCCGACATACGTGGCTACACCTTC
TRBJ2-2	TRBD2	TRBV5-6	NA	CASSLIPSGVLTGELFF	TGTGCCAGCAGCTTGATCCCTAGCGGGGTTTTGACCGGGGAGCTGTTTTTT
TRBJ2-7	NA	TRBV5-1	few	CASSLDRASYGQYF	TGCGCCAGCAGCTTGGACAGGGCCTCCTACGGGCAGTACTTC
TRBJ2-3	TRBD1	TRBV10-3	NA	CAISEPDRGPADTQYF	TGTGCCATCAGTGAGCCCGACAGGGGGCCCGCAGATACGCAGTATTTT
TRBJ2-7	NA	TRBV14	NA	CASSQDRWSYEQYF	TGTGCCAGCAGCCAAGATAGGTGGAGCTACGAGCAGTACTTC
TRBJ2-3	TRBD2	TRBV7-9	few	CASSIRLAGTDTQYF	TGTGCCAGCAGCATCAGACTAGCAGGCACAGATACGCAGTATTTT
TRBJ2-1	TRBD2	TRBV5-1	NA	CASSLGASGMGNEQFF	TGCGCCAGCAGCTTGGGGGCCAGCGGGATGGGGAATGAGCAGTTCTTC
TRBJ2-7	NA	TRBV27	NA	CASSHGGAAYEQYF	TGTGCCAGCAGTCACGGGGGCGCGGCCTACGAGCAGTACTTC
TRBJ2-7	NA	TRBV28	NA	CATEGQLSYEQYF	TGTGCTACGGAAGGACAGCTCTCCTACGAGCAGTACTTC
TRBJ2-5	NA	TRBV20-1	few	CSAREFGLVEETQYF	TGCAGTGCTAGAGAATTCGGACTTGTAGAAGAGACCCAGTACTTC
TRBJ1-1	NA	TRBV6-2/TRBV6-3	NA	CASTTLWDQNTEAFF	TGTGCCAGCACCACGTTATGGGACCAGAACACTGAAGCTTTCTTT
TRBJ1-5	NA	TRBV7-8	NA	CASSPPGLRGDQPQHF	TGTGCCAGCAGCCCACCAGGACTTCGCGGGGATCAGCCCCAGCATTTT
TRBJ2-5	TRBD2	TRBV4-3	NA	CASSQDISGRARFQETQYF	TGCGCCAGCAGCCAAGATATCAGCGGGAGGGCCAGGTTTCAAGAGACCCAGTACTTC
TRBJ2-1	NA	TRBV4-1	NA	CASSQGLRATHNEQFF	TGCGCCAGCAGCCAAGGGCTACGCGCCACACACAATGAGCAGTTCTTC
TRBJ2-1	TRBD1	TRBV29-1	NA	CSAEGDRGYNEQFF	TGCAGCGCCGAAGGGGACAGGGGCTACAATGAGCAGTTCTTC
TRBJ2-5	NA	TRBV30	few	CAWGLGDQETQYF	TGTGCCTGGGGGCTGGGGGACCAAGAGACCCAGTACTTC
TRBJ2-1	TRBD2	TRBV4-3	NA	CASSATSGGAGEQFF	TGCGCCAGCAGCGCGACTAGCGGGGGGGCCGGTGAGCAGTTCTTC
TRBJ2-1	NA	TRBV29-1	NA	CSVVWVYNEQFF	TGCAGCGTTGTCTGGGTCTACAATGAGCAGTTCTTC
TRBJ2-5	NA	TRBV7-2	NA	CASSLEPGARETQYF	TGTGCCAGCAGCTTAGAGCCGGGGGCGCGGGAGACCCAGTACTTC
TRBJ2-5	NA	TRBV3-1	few	CASSWGPRGETQYF	TGTGCCAGCAGCTGGGGGCCCCGGGGAGAGACCCAGTACTTC
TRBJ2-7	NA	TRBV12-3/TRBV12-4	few	CASSGRDRSYEQYF	TGTGCCAGCAGTGGACGGGACCGGTCCTACGAGCAGTACTTC
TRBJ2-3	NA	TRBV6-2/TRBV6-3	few	CASSPGTTDTQYF	TGTGCCAGCAGCCCCGGGACCACAGATACGCAGTATTTT
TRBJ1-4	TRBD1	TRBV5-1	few	CASSSKGADEKLFF	TGCGCCAGCAGCAGCAAGGGGGCGGATGAAAAACTGTTTTTT
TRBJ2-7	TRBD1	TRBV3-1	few	CASSGKLGGRRDEQYF	TGTGCCAGCAGCGGTAAACTAGGGGGCAGGCGTGACGAGCAGTACTTC
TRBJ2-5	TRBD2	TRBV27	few	CASSNIAGGPETQYF	TGTGCCAGCAGTAACATAGCGGGGGGGCCGGAGACCCAGTACTTC
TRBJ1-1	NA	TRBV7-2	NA	CASSLTLENTEAFF	TGTGCCAGCAGCTTAACGCTCGAGAACACTGAAGCTTTCTTT
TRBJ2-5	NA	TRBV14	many	CASSHPGWQETQYF	TGTGCCAGCAGCCACCCCGGCTGGCAAGAGACCCAGTACTTC
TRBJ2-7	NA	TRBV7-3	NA	CASSLEQVHSYEQYF	TGTGCCAGCAGCTTAGAGCAGGTCCACTCCTACGAGCAGTACTTC
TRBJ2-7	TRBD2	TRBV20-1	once	CSARVAGGIGEQYF	TGCAGTGCTAGAGTAGCGGGGGGGATTGGCGAGCAGTACTTC
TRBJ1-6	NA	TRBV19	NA	CASSVLRGVGQSPLHF	TGTGCCAGTAGTGTTTTGCGGGGGGTCGGACAATCACCCCTCCACTTT
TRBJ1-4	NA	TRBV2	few	CASSEEMSADEKLFF	TGTGCCAGCAGTGAAGAAATGTCAGCGGATGAAAAACTGTTTTTT
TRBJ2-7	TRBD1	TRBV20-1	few	CSALGTARYEQYF	TGCAGTGCACTCGGGACAGCCCGCTACGAGCAGTACTTC
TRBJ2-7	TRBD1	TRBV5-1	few	CASKVGGGSYEQYF	TGCGCCAGCAAGGTAGGGGGCGGCTCCTACGAGCAGTACTTC
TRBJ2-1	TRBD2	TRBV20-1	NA	CSAKSWAGGRYNEQFF	TGCAGTGCTAAGTCATGGGCGGGAGGCCGCTACAATGAGCAGTTCTTC
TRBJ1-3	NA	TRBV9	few	CASSPNPLDTIYF	TGTGCCAGCAGCCCAAATCCCTTGGACACCATATATTTT
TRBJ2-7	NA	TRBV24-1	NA	CATSDPGTTSNEQYF	TGTGCCACCAGTGATCCCGGGACAACATCCAATGAGCAGTACTTC
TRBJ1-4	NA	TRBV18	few	CASSETAGDEKLFF	TGTGCCAGCTCAGAGACAGCTGGGGATGAAAAACTGTTTTTT